Below are 22 T cell receptor beta chains sequenced from a single sample in a study of shared clonotypes between healthy human individuals (dated by TCRdb to the early 2020s). Libraries were constructed by the immunoSEQ multiplex PCR assay. Drawn from immuneACCESS, this table holds only the in-frame rearrangements with V and J called that TCRdb kept. Clones are partly lost; checked studies trace under half to an unresolved V gene and leave the rest unexplained. The sample table holds roughly 700,000 clones, of which approximately 79% were seen once. The ten largest clonotypes hold about 1.8% of the sample. Specimen: memory CD4+ T cells sorted from blood. The sample's cell subset or site, from its label and the paper: CD45RA-negative fraction. Source of these receptors: a woman aged 25 to 39 in good health.

V usage is TRBV30 and J usage is TRBJ2-7; TRBD2 is a possible D gene (6 bases). Trimming took off 3 bases at V and 7 bases at J, with 31 bases between the two ends. CDR3 size: 18 residues. In germline, CDR1 is GTSNPN, CDR2 SVGIG (reference sequence). CDR3: CAWREDRTSFGAKREQYF. The CDR3 coding sequence is TGTGCCTGGAGGGAGGACCGAACTAGCTTTGGGGCCAAACGGGAGCAGTACTTC.

The chain uses TRBV27 and TRBJ2-7; D gene unclear. The CDR3 length is 13 residues. Germline V gene lookup returns CDR1 MNHEY and CDR2 SMNVEV (reference sequence). Trimming removed 2 bases at V and 5 bases at J, with 10 bases between. This CDR3 reads CASSLNRIHEQYF. The CDR3 nucleotides are TGTGCCAGCAGTTTAAACAGAATCCACGAGCAGTACTTC.

The chain has TRBV18 and TRBJ2-2; TRBD1 matches at 7 bases. Trimming cost V 4 bases and J 4 bases; bases outside gene matches: 3. This CDR3 region has 14 residues. The V gene's germline CDR1 is KGHSH and CDR2 LQKENI. The CDR3 DNA is TGTGCCAGCTCACAAGGACAGGCCACCGGGGAGCTGTTTTTT. Protein: CASSQGQATGELFF.

V and J are TRBV7-7 and TRBJ2-3; tentative D call: TRBD2 (6 bases). CDR3 length: 16 residues. Germline CDR1 is SSHAT and CDR2 is FNYEAQ (reference sequence). Trimming shortened V by 3 bases and J by 1 base, and 14 bases separated the two germline ends. CDR3 nucleotide sequence: TGTGCCAGCAGCTTGAATACGGGAGCGGGCACAGATACGCAGTATTTT. Translating it yields CASSLNTGAGTDTQYF.

This clone was counted once. The chain employs TRBV5-1 and TRBJ2-3, with D possibly TRBD2 on 6 matching bases. Trimming cost V 4 bases and J 0 bases, with 15 bases left between them. Germline loops: CDR1 SGHRS, CDR2 YFSETQ. This CDR3 has 16 amino acids. The CDR3 DNA reads TGCGCCAGCAGCCTAACTAGCTCCACTAGCACAGATACGCAGTATTTT. Translated, it gives CASSLTSSTSTDTQYF.

V gene TRBV29-1 combines with J gene TRBJ2-6; D remains ambiguous. Germline V gene sequence: CDR1 SQVTM, CDR2 ANQGSEA. This CDR3 region has 13 residues. V was cut by 1 base and J by 0 bases, with 1 base left in between. DNA for the CDR3: TGCAGCGTTGAAGTCTCTGGGGCCAACGTCCTGACTTTC. Encoded protein: CSVEVSGANVLTF.

The chain has TRBV1 and TRBJ1-5. TRBV1 corresponds to a pseudogene. The CDR3 spans 18 residues. In nucleotides, the CDR3 is TGCACCAGCAGCCAAGACCCCGCGGGACACGGGAGCGGGCAGCCCCAGCATTTT. Its translation: CTSSQDPAGHGSGQPQHF.

The genes are TRBV5-1 and TRBJ2-3, with a weak D call TRBD1 (5 bases). CDR3 length: 14 amino acids. The germline V gene encodes CDR1 SGHRS and CDR2 YFSETQ. Trimming took 4 bases from V and 1 from J, leaving 10 bases between them. The CDR3 reads CASSEDSGTDTQYF. CDR3 nucleotide sequence: TGCGCCAGCAGCGAAGACAGCGGCACAGATACGCAGTATTTT.

This clone was seen a single time. V usage is TRBV19 and J usage is TRBJ2-7, with D possibly called TRBD1 or TRBD2 (5 bases each). Trimming cost V 3 bases and J 4 bases, with 13 bases left between them. CDR1 and CDR2 (germline): LNHDA, SQIVND (reference sequence). The CDR3 covers 14 residues. CDR3 DNA sequence: TGTGCCAGTAGTATCAGTTCTGAGGGGTACGAGCAGTACTTC. Translation gives CASSISSEGYEQYF. Full variable domain (outside the CDR3, taken from reference TRBV19 and TRBJ2-7): DGGITQSPKYLFRKEGQNVTLSCEQNLNHDAMYWYRQDPGQGLRLIYYSQIVNDFQKGDIAEGYSVSREKKESFPLTVTSAQKNPTAFYLCASSISSEGYEQYFGPGTRLTVT.

Regarding this clone: The germline gene is not matched at one end of the junction; a read error may be the cause. The same CDR3 is also encoded by other DNA sequences in this sample. The gene calls are TRBV7-8 and TRBJ2-7; tentatively, D is TRBD2 (6 bases). CDR1 and CDR2 (germline): SGHVS, FQNEAQ. The CDR3 runs 15 residues. The DNA of the CDR3 is TGTGCCAGCAGCCCGTCGTGGGACTTATACTACGAGCAATACTTC. This gives the protein CASSPSWDLYYEQYF.

The DNA of the CDR3 is TGTGCCAGCAGCGTAGAACCTAGCCCCGAGCAGTACTTC. Translated, it gives CASSVEPSPEQYF. The V and J genes are TRBV9 and TRBJ2-7; D possibly corresponds to TRBD2 (5 bases). Trimming cost V 0 bases and J 6 bases, with 10 bases left between them. The length of the CDR3 is 13 residues. In germline, CDR1 is SGDLS, CDR2 YYNGEE.

Remarks on this clone: This likely stems from a read error, as it lies one base from a far larger clone. The chain employs TRBV7-9 and TRBJ1-2; TRBD1 matches 7 bases. The V gene's germline CDR1 is SEHNR and CDR2 FQNEAQ (reference sequence). V shed 5 bases, J shed 10 bases, and the junction held 10 bases outside the gene matches. There are 13 residues in the CDR3. For the CDR3, the DNA is TGTGCCAGCAGCCCCGGGACAGCCCTGAACTACACCTTC. Its protein is CASSPGTALNYTF.

A note on this clone: Other DNA sequences in the sample encode the same CDR3. This chain connects TRBV18 to TRBJ2-5; D not resolved. V dropped 3 bases and J dropped 1 base, with 6 bases sitting between them. CDR1 and CDR2 (germline): KGHSH, LQKENI. The CDR3 runs to 13 residues. The CDR3 protein is CASSPSPQETQYF. The CDR3 region has the DNA TGTGCCAGCTCACCGAGCCCCCAAGAGACCCAGTACTTC.

In this sample, this clone turned up a few times. The same CDR3 also results from other DNA sequences found in this sample. V gene TRBV5-1 combines with J gene TRBJ2-1; D unresolved. Germline V gives CDR1 SGHRS, CDR2 YFSETQ. The V gene lost 0 bases and the J gene lost 0 bases, with 7 bases spanning the gap. The CDR3 length is 15 residues. DNA for the CDR3: TGCGCCAGCAGCTTGGACAGTTCCTCCTACAATGAGCAGTTCTTC. This sequence encodes CASSLDSSSYNEQFF.

This clone was picked up one time. The rearrangement uses TRBV30 and TRBJ2-3; tentatively, D is TRBD2 (6 bases). The CDR3 contains 13 residues. Germline-derived CDR1 and CDR2 are GTSNPN and SVGIG (reference sequence). V was cut by 3 bases and J by 1 base, with 8 bases left in between. The CDR3 region is CAWRTGGTDTQYF. CDR3 nucleotide sequence: TGTGCCTGGAGGACGGGGGGCACAGATACGCAGTATTTT. The complete variable domain, with remaining parts taken from reference TRBV30 and TRBJ2-3, reads SQTIHQWPATLVQPVGSPLSLECTVEGTSNPNLYWYRQAAGRGLQLLFYSVGIGQISSEVPQNLSASRPQDRQFILSSKKLLLSDSGFYLCAWRTGGTDTQYFGPGTRLTVL.

The V and J genes are TRBV10-3 and TRBJ2-2, with D unresolved. This CDR3 is 15 amino acids long. The germline V gene encodes CDR1 ENHRY and CDR2 SYGVKD. V shed 4 bases and J shed 5 bases, with 14 bases lying between them. The CDR3 region has the DNA TGTGCCATCAGTGTCGATCTGGGGAAAACCGGGGAGCTGTTTTTT. Protein product: CAISVDLGKTGELFF.

The chain carries TRBV7-3 and TRBJ2-1; a weak D match, TRBD2 (6 bases). The CDR3 has 16 residues. Trimming removed 0 bases from V and 5 bases from J, with 14 bases in between. Germline assignment: CDR1 SGHTA and CDR2 FQGTGA. The CDR3 reads CASSLTFLARNNEQFF. As DNA, the CDR3 is TGTGCCAGCAGCTTAACGTTCCTAGCGCGAAACAATGAGCAGTTCTTC. Using reference TRBV7-3 and TRBJ2-1 for the parts outside the CDR3, the full variable domain is GAGVSQTPSNKVTEKGKYVELRCDPISGHTALYWYRQSLGQGPEFLIYFQGTGAADDSGLPNDRFFAVRPEGSVSTLKIQRTERGDSAVYLCASSLTFLARNNEQFFGPGTRLTVL.

The rearrangement uses TRBV4-1 and TRBJ1-5, with 7 bases fitting TRBD1. The germline V gene has CDR1 MGHRA and CDR2 YSYEKL. This CDR3 has 16 amino acids. V lost 1 base and J lost 5; bases outside the gene matches: 8. Written as DNA, the CDR3 is TGCGCCAGCAGCCAAGGTTCCCAGACAGGGTATCAGCCCCAGCATTTT. Protein: CASSQGSQTGYQPQHF.

This clone appeared a single time. V is TRBV7-9 and J is TRBJ1-2; D perhaps matches TRBD1 (5 bases). V was clipped by 2 bases and J by 7 bases, with 14 bases between them. The CDR3 length is 14 residues. The germline gives CDR1 SEHNR, CDR2 FQNEAQ (reference sequence). The DNA of the CDR3 is TGTGCCAGCAGCTTAACGGTATTAGGGGCTGGCTACACCTTC. Amino acid sequence: CASSLTVLGAGYTF.

This clone has a handful of counts. The V gene is TRBV7-6, the J gene TRBJ2-5, with 7 bases fitting TRBD2. Germline V gene sequence: CDR1 SGHVS, CDR2 FNYEAQ. This CDR3 is 14 amino acids long. V lost 1 base and J lost 4; bases outside the gene matches: 3. The chain's CDR3 is CASSLGPSGETQYF. The CDR3 nucleotides read TGTGCCAGCAGCTTAGGACCTAGCGGAGAGACCCAGTACTTC.

Note on this clone: The same CDR3 can be traced to other DNA sequences in this sample. The V call is TRBV28, the J call TRBJ1-2, with unresolved D. V lost 1 base, J lost 5 bases, and 5 bases lay in between. The CDR3 is 12 residues long. CDR1 and CDR2 (germline): MDHEN, SYDVKM. Here the CDR3 reads CASSLYGYGYTF. The CDR3 coding sequence is TGTGCCAGCAGTTTATACGGGTATGGCTACACCTTC.

The genes are TRBV2 and TRBJ2-3, with D perhaps matching TRBD1 (6 bases). V dropped 3 bases and J dropped 2 bases, with 15 bases sitting between them. The CDR3 has 16 residues. The germline V gene encodes CDR1 SNHLY and CDR2 FYNNEI. The CDR3 spells CASSDRTADPTDTQYF. DNA of the CDR3: TGTGCCAGCAGTGATCGGACAGCGGACCCCACAGATACGCAGTATTTT. The whole variable domain, remainder taken from reference TRBV2 and TRBJ2-3, is EPEVTQTPSHQVTQMGQEVILRCVPISNHLYFYWYRQILGQKVEFLVSFYNNEISEKSEIFDDQFSVERPDGSNFTLKIRSTKLEDSAMYFCASSDRTADPTDTQYFGPGTRLTVL.